The clone carrying this TCR beta chain showed up many times. The sample is drawn from a study of blood T cell repertoires in COVID-19. Study-level information: The United States, Italy and Spain provided the acute and convalescent COVID-19 samples.

Trimming cost V 5 bases and J 8 bases; bases outside gene matches: 4. The CDR3 is 13 amino acids. The V gene's germline CDR1 is MDHEN and CDR2 SYDVKM. The assay was immunoSEQ multiplex PCR, and TCRdb's table has in-frame clones only and misses some. The sample has about 240,000 clones; approximately 83% are singletons. Sequenced input: peripheral blood. The chain has TRBV28 and TRBJ1-4, with 8 bases identical to TRBD1. The TCR was taken from an elderly woman with acute or convalescent COVID-19. The CDR3 DNA sequence: TGTGCCAGCAGTCGACAGGGGCCCGAAAAACTGTTTTTT. Its translation: CASSRQGPEKLFF.